The subject of this entry is one TCR beta chain. Its cognate antigen is unknown. The sample comes from a study of T cell responses to AZD1222 COVID-19 vaccine. Regarding the study as a whole: Nearly half of the spike-specific TCRs reportedly recognize variant regions that carry no mutations. Repertoires were obtained only post-peak T cell response.

After removal of 5 bases from V and 8 bases from J, the junction contained 10 bases not matched to a gene. In germline, CDR1 is MNHEY, CDR2 SMNVEV (reference sequence). This CDR3 has 14 residues. Pooling of second doses given at about 4 or about 12 weeks was done. Clones were sequenced by immunoSEQ multiplex PCR, and TCRdb holds only the in-frame ones, with some missing. Found here are 95,000 to 100,000 clones, approximately 84% of them singletons; the top ten hold more than 13%. This chain links TRBV27 with TRBJ1-2, with TRBD1 matching over 8 bases. The clonotype comes from an adult who received the AZD1222 COVID-19 vaccine. The sequencing here drew on peripheral blood, taken 28 days after the second AZD1222 dose. CDR3 protein: CASSLYQGAKGYTF. CDR3 nucleotide sequence: TGTGCCAGCAGTCTATATCAGGGGGCAAAGGGCTACACCTTC.